This T cell receptor (beta chain) came from a study of cytotoxic CD8 clonotypes in ibrutinib-treated CLL. Background on the study: When averaged across all of the samples, the counts came to roughly 240,000 productive templates and more than 75,000 productive rearrangements.

TCRdb keeps only in-frame clones here, not all; method: immunoSEQ multiplex PCR. The data hold approximately 74,000 clones, with 80% observed a single time. With regard to this clone: What it binds is not known.

Study-wide results and caveats: Upon ibrutinib response clonality rose, and upon progression it fell back toward baseline.

The V segment lost 7 bases and the J segment 9 bases; nucleotides outside the gene matches: 9. From germline, CDR1 is SQVTM and CDR2 ANQGSEA. There are 12 residues in the CDR3. The material was PBMCs, obtained at disease progression, from a patient treated with ibrutinib. The chain combines TRBV29-1 with TRBJ2-1; 7 nucleotides match TRBD2. The clonotype comes from a human donor with chronic lymphocytic leukemia. The CDR3 loop is CSAHGTTIEQFF. Here the CDR3 DNA reads TGCAGCGCACATGGGACTACTATTGAGCAGTTCTTC.